The clone carrying this T cell receptor beta chain has a count of ten or more. Its antigen is unknown. These data are taken from a study of regulatory T cells in long-lasting Graves disease. The overall study: Over 5 years on antithyroid drugs plus positive TSH receptor antibodies marked Graves' disease as persistent.

Relying on iRepertoire HTBI primers and Arm-PCR of CDR3 regions, the team built TCR beta libraries. From the multiplex PCR reads, TCRdb called clonotypes with MiXCR, one entry per CDR3 protein. The sample holds a few hundred thousand distinct CDR3 sequences, 20% to 25% seen once. This CDR3 region has 13 residues. Germline V gene sequence: CDR1 SNHLY, CDR2 FYNNEI. Trimming pared 1 base from V and 4 bases from J, leaving 7 bases between. Sample time point: persistent/refractory GD, antithyroid drugs over 5 years with positive TRAb. PBMC RNA served as the TCR library source. Diagnosing Graves' disease relied on the American Thyroid Association guidelines. Whole-study results and caveats: Persistent disease samples used TRBV28, TRBJ1-2 and TRBJ2-5 preferentially. A greater number of public clonotypes (about 3,000) was shared by persistent patients than by new patients (about 890).

Sequences were derived from peripheral blood mononuclear cells (PBMCs), sampled when the disease was refractory, from a patient treated with antithyroid drugs. The TCR was taken from a female donor with Graves disease. The chain couples TRBV2 to TRBJ2-5; D is uncertain. The CDR3 DNA sequence: TGTGCCAGCAGTGAAGTTGGGGTAGAGACCCAGTACTTC. Translating gives CASSEVGVETQYF.